This is a list of T cell receptor beta chains from one sample in a study of cytomegalovirus exposure and HLA in healthy donors. TCRdb's copy holds only in-frame clones and misses some; the assay was immunoSEQ multiplex PCR. Here the sample spans some 160,000 clones, around 78% being singletons. Sequences were obtained from PBMCs. These receptors all stem from a woman between 40 and 55 years old in good health and CMV-seropositive. Each CDR3 is given with its conserved first and last residue. A D gene is named only where the DNA matches it firmly. Clone size is stated in some rows and not others, as once, few, many or a class when expanded.

abundance,j_gene,d_gene,v_gene,CDR3aa,CDR3nt
.,TRBJ1-5,.,TRBV28,CASSLVGEGNQPQHF,TGTGCCAGCAGTTTGGTAGGGGAGGGTAATCAGCCCCAGCATTTT
.,TRBJ1-2,TRBD1,TRBV7-2,CASTQTKTGLSGYTF,TGTGCCAGCACTCAAACCAAGACAGGGTTGAGTGGCTACACCTTC
few,TRBJ1-1,.,TRBV7-2,CASSSGGANTEAFF,TGTGCCAGCAGCTCAGGCGGGGCGAACACTGAAGCTTTCTTT
.,TRBJ2-5,TRBD1,TRBV7-7,CASSLGQGQGETQYF,TGTGCTAGCAGCTTAGGACAGGGTCAGGGAGAGACCCAGTACTTC
.,TRBJ1-6,.,TRBV10-3,CAISVDFGGRGSSPLHF,TGTGCCATCAGTGTAGACTTTGGGGGCAGGGGTAGTTCACCCCTCCACTTT
.,TRBJ2-1,TRBD2,TRBV4-1,CASSQVAGRSYNEQFF,TGCGCCAGCAGCCAAGTAGCGGGGAGGTCCTACAATGAGCAGTTCTTC
.,TRBJ2-4,.,TRBV6-1,CASTEEGVAKNIQYF,TGTGCCAGCACCGAAGAGGGGGTAGCCAAAAACATTCAGTACTTC
few,TRBJ2-3,.,TRBV5-1,CASSPGDPSTDTQYF,TGCGCCAGCAGCCCTGGAGACCCTAGCACAGATACGCAGTATTTT
.,TRBJ2-2,TRBD2,TRBV4-3,CASSQGLAGIGELFF,TGCGCCAGCAGCCAAGGACTAGCGGGAATAGGGGAGCTGTTTTTT
.,TRBJ1-6,TRBD1,TRBV25-1,CASSDGDRGRFSSPLHF,TGTGCCAGCAGTGATGGGGACAGGGGGCGATTTAGTTCACCCCTCCACTTT
.,TRBJ1-2,.,TRBV27,CASSPDASGGTHGYTF,TGTGCCAGCAGTCCCGACGCCTCGGGGGGGACCCATGGCTACACCTTC
.,TRBJ2-7,TRBD1,TRBV4-2,CASSQVGGGDRVFEQYF,TGTGCCAGCAGCCAAGTTGGGGGTGGGGACAGGGTCTTTGAGCAGTACTTC
.,TRBJ1-2,.,TRBV5-4,CASSLGRGNYGYTF,TGTGCCAGCAGCTTGGGCAGGGGAAACTATGGCTACACCTTC
few,TRBJ1-4,.,TRBV27,CASSFGGGEKLFF,TGTGCCAGCAGTTTCGGGGGAGGCGAAAAACTGTTTTTT
.,TRBJ2-1,TRBD1,TRBV7-3,CASGYPGQGPNEQFF,TGTGCCAGCGGCTACCCGGGACAGGGCCCCAATGAGCAGTTCTTC
.,TRBJ2-7,.,TRBV13,CASSLPGTPEQYF,TGTGCCAGCAGCTTACCCGGGACACCCGAGCAGTACTTC